These T cell receptor beta chains were read from a single sample in a study of blood T cell repertoires in COVID-19. The assay was immunoSEQ multiplex PCR, and TCRdb's table has in-frame clones only and misses some. The sample shows approximately 170,000 clones, under 85% of them seen only once. The sequenced sample was peripheral blood. Source of these receptors: an elderly man with COVID-19, enrolled during active disease. Both conserved end residues are part of each CDR3. Fields, in order: D gene, clone size, J gene, V gene, CDR3 protein, CDR3 DNA. A D gene is named only where the DNA matches it firmly. Expanded clones are given a class, and other clones once, few, many or no size at all.

D gene: -
clone size: -
J gene: TRBJ2-2
V gene: TRBV3-1/TRBV3-2
CDR3 protein: CASTPTGGGHTGELFF
CDR3 DNA: TGTGCCAGCACTCCAACTGGGGGGGGCCACACCGGGGAGCTGTTTTTT

D gene: -
clone size: -
J gene: TRBJ2-6
V gene: TRBV9
CDR3 protein: CASSPLGGLSGANVLTF
CDR3 DNA: TGTGCCAGCAGCCCCCTGGGGGGACTCTCTGGGGCCAACGTCCTGACTTTC

D gene: -
clone size: once
J gene: TRBJ1-1
V gene: TRBV18
CDR3 protein: CASSPPQGGTEAFF
CDR3 DNA: TGTGCCAGCTCACCACCCCAGGGAGGCACTGAAGCTTTCTTT

D gene: TRBD1
clone size: few
J gene: TRBJ1-6
V gene: TRBV18
CDR3 protein: CASSPVTGDSPLHF
CDR3 DNA: TGTGCCAGCTCACCAGTTACAGGGGACTCACCCCTCCACTTT

D gene: -
clone size: -
J gene: TRBJ1-6
V gene: TRBV5-1
CDR3 protein: CASSPKSTAFLSILHF
CDR3 DNA: TGCGCCAGCAGCCCGAAATCGACAGCCTTCCTATCGATCCTCCACTTT

D gene: -
clone size: -
J gene: TRBJ2-7
V gene: TRBV5-1
CDR3 protein: CASGEGVYGYEQYF
CDR3 DNA: TGCGCCAGCGGCGAAGGGGTTTATGGCTACGAGCAGTACTTC

D gene: -
clone size: few
J gene: TRBJ1-2
V gene: TRBV27
CDR3 protein: CASSTAPGYGYTF
CDR3 DNA: TGTGCCAGCAGTACAGCCCCGGGGTATGGCTACACCTTC

D gene: TRBD1
clone size: -
J gene: TRBJ1-2
V gene: TRBV5-6
CDR3 protein: CASSLDGTGRHGYTF
CDR3 DNA: TGTGCCAGCAGCTTGGATGGGACAGGGAGACATGGCTACACCTTC

D gene: TRBD1
clone size: -
J gene: TRBJ1-2
V gene: TRBV12-3/TRBV12-4
CDR3 protein: CASSVTGGHGYTF
CDR3 DNA: TGTGCCAGCAGCGTTACAGGGGGCCATGGCTACACCTTC

D gene: -
clone size: -
J gene: TRBJ1-1
V gene: TRBV5-4
CDR3 protein: CASSSISEAFF
CDR3 DNA: TGTGCCAGCAGCTCTATTTCTGAAGCTTTCTTT

D gene: TRBD2
clone size: -
J gene: TRBJ2-2
V gene: TRBV6-5
CDR3 protein: CASSYSIPGGTGELFF
CDR3 DNA: TGTGCCAGCAGTTACTCGATTCCGGGGGGCACCGGGGAGCTGTTTTTT

D gene: -
clone size: -
J gene: TRBJ2-5
V gene: TRBV18
CDR3 protein: CASSRDRQETQYF
CDR3 DNA: TGTGCCAGCTCGCGGGACAGACAAGAGACCCAGTACTTC

D gene: -
clone size: -
J gene: TRBJ2-3
V gene: TRBV19
CDR3 protein: CASTAGRSTDTQYF
CDR3 DNA: TGTGCCAGTACCGCGGGGCGGAGCACAGATACGCAGTATTTT

D gene: -
clone size: -
J gene: TRBJ1-1
V gene: TRBV6-5
CDR3 protein: CASSYSGGNTEAFF
CDR3 DNA: TGTGCCAGCAGTTACTCCGGGGGGAACACTGAAGCTTTCTTT

D gene: -
clone size: few
J gene: TRBJ2-1
V gene: TRBV6-5
CDR3 protein: CASSYSGQGSFREQFF
CDR3 DNA: TGTGCCAGCAGTTACTCGGGCCAGGGTTCGTTCCGGGAGCAGTTCTTC

D gene: -
clone size: -
J gene: TRBJ2-1
V gene: TRBV7-2
CDR3 protein: CASRSQGSEQFF
CDR3 DNA: TGTGCCAGCAGATCCCAGGGTAGTGAGCAGTTCTTC

D gene: -
clone size: -
J gene: TRBJ1-1
V gene: TRBV2
CDR3 protein: CASRPGTANTEAFF
CDR3 DNA: TGTGCCAGCAGGCCCGGGACTGCGAACACTGAAGCTTTCTTT

D gene: -
clone size: -
J gene: TRBJ2-7
V gene: TRBV2
CDR3 protein: CPHWHSTYEQYF
CDR3 DNA: TGTCCCCATTGGCACAGTACCTACGAGCAGTACTTC

D gene: TRBD1
clone size: -
J gene: TRBJ2-5
V gene: TRBV5-8
CDR3 protein: CASRTGAGETQYF
CDR3 DNA: TGTGCCAGCAGAACAGGGGCAGGGGAGACCCAGTACTTC

D gene: -
clone size: -
J gene: TRBJ1-2
V gene: TRBV9
CDR3 protein: CASSVVAGAGPYGYTF
CDR3 DNA: TGTGCCAGCAGCGTAGTAGCGGGGGCCGGCCCCTATGGCTACACCTTC

D gene: -
clone size: -
J gene: TRBJ1-5
V gene: TRBV5-1
CDR3 protein: CASSLGDKPSNQPQHF
CDR3 DNA: TGCGCCAGCAGCTTGGGCGACAAGCCCAGCAATCAGCCCCAGCATTTT

D gene: -
clone size: -
J gene: TRBJ2-5
V gene: TRBV2
CDR3 protein: CASSEGGAGETQYF
CDR3 DNA: TGTGCCAGCAGCGAGGGGGGGGCAGGGGAGACCCAGTACTTC

D gene: -
clone size: -
J gene: TRBJ2-1
V gene: TRBV5-1
CDR3 protein: CASSSEAGWPGEQFF
CDR3 DNA: TGCGCCAGCAGCTCGGAGGCGGGGTGGCCAGGTGAGCAGTTCTTC

D gene: -
clone size: -
J gene: TRBJ1-6
V gene: TRBV28
CDR3 protein: CASSSEVSPLHF
CDR3 DNA: TGTGCCAGCAGCTCAGAGGTTTCACCCCTCCACTTT

D gene: TRBD1
clone size: -
J gene: TRBJ1-4
V gene: TRBV10-1
CDR3 protein: CASRKSLQDRCNEKLFF
CDR3 DNA: TGCGCCAGCAGAAAATCTCTCCAGGACAGGTGTAATGAAAAACTGTTTTTT

D gene: -
clone size: once
J gene: TRBJ1-1
V gene: TRBV5-5
CDR3 protein: CASRAVGRGVLEAFF
CDR3 DNA: TGTGCCAGCCGGGCGGTGGGCAGGGGCGTTTTGGAGGCTTTCTTT

D gene: -
clone size: -
J gene: TRBJ1-3
V gene: TRBV6-5
CDR3 protein: CASSSGGEGSGNTIYF
CDR3 DNA: TGTGCCAGCAGTTCCGGGGGGGAAGGCTCTGGAAACACCATATATTTT

D gene: TRBD2
clone size: -
J gene: TRBJ2-3
V gene: TRBV3-1/TRBV3-2
CDR3 protein: CASSLGTSGTSTDTQYF
CDR3 DNA: TGTGCCAGCAGCCTCGGGACTAGCGGGACTAGCACAGATACGCAGTATTTT

D gene: -
clone size: -
J gene: TRBJ1-5
V gene: TRBV19
CDR3 protein: CASSIAAGGGRGQPQHF
CDR3 DNA: TGTGCCAGTAGTATAGCGGCGGGAGGGGGACGTGGACAGCCCCAGCATTTT

D gene: TRBD1
clone size: -
J gene: TRBJ1-4
V gene: TRBV5-1
CDR3 protein: CASSLGDRDEKLFF
CDR3 DNA: TGCGCCAGCAGCTTGGGGGACAGGGATGAAAAACTGTTTTTT

D gene: TRBD1
clone size: -
J gene: TRBJ1-2
V gene: TRBV18
CDR3 protein: CASSPGQGYGYTF
CDR3 DNA: TGTGCCAGCTCACCCGGACAGGGCTATGGCTACACCTTC

D gene: -
clone size: -
J gene: TRBJ2-7
V gene: TRBV14
CDR3 protein: CASSLQGSSYEQYF
CDR3 DNA: TGTGCCAGCAGCCTACAGGGTAGCTCCTACGAGCAGTACTTC

D gene: TRBD1
clone size: once
J gene: TRBJ1-1
V gene: TRBV7-3
CDR3 protein: CASSLYGTANTEAFF
CDR3 DNA: TGTGCCAGCAGCTTATACGGGACAGCGAACACTGAAGCTTTCTTT

D gene: TRBD1
clone size: -
J gene: TRBJ1-6
V gene: TRBV5-1
CDR3 protein: CASSLWTGNNSPLHF
CDR3 DNA: TGCGCCAGCAGCTTGTGGACAGGGAATAATTCACCCCTCCACTTT

D gene: TRBD1
clone size: -
J gene: TRBJ1-4
V gene: TRBV6-1
CDR3 protein: CASSEASGTGVNEKLFF
CDR3 DNA: TGTGCCAGCAGTGAAGCTTCCGGGACAGGGGTTAATGAAAAACTGTTTTTT

D gene: -
clone size: -
J gene: TRBJ2-2
V gene: TRBV5-1
CDR3 protein: CASSLEGEPATGELFF
CDR3 DNA: TGCGCCAGCAGCTTGGAGGGGGAACCCGCCACCGGGGAGCTGTTTTTT

D gene: -
clone size: -
J gene: TRBJ1-6
V gene: TRBV7-3
CDR3 protein: CASSPSHNSPLHF
CDR3 DNA: TGTGCCAGCAGCCCCTCCCATAATTCACCCCTCCACTTT

D gene: -
clone size: -
J gene: TRBJ1-5
V gene: TRBV6-1
CDR3 protein: CASSDFGYNQPQHF
CDR3 DNA: TGTGCCAGCAGTGATTTCGGGTACAATCAGCCCCAGCATTTT

D gene: -
clone size: once
J gene: TRBJ1-3
V gene: TRBV21-1
CDR3 protein: CASSKGHEDSGNTIYF
CDR3 DNA: TGTGCCAGCAGCAAGGGACACGAGGACTCTGGAAACACCATATATTTT

D gene: TRBD2
clone size: -
J gene: TRBJ2-1
V gene: TRBV6-1
CDR3 protein: CASSEVRLAGDYNEQFF
CDR3 DNA: TGTGCCAGCAGTGAAGTGCGACTAGCGGGGGACTACAATGAGCAGTTCTTC

D gene: -
clone size: -
J gene: TRBJ1-6
V gene: TRBV6-6
CDR3 protein: CASTGSSYNSPLHF
CDR3 DNA: TGTGCCAGCACAGGAAGCTCCTATAATTCACCCCTCCACTTT

D gene: TRBD2
clone size: -
J gene: TRBJ2-7
V gene: TRBV2
CDR3 protein: CASKAGLAPSYEQYF
CDR3 DNA: TGTGCCAGCAAAGCGGGACTAGCTCCCTCCTACGAGCAGTACTTC